This TCR beta chain originates from a study of blood T cells in healthy people across ages. Study observations and caveats: Getting older went along with TCR beta diversity per million T cells dropping roughly linearly. PBMCs went unsorted, and a conclusive naive versus antigen-experienced comparison was therefore prevented. Estimated diversity, derived from one million T cells, was regarded as an underestimate.

V lost 4 bases to trimming and J lost 1 base, with 17 bases between them. Germline values: CDR1 SEHNR, CDR2 FQNEAQ (reference sequence). The CDR3 totals 16 residues. PCR was performed a second time for about 6 to 12 cycles using a sample-barcoded 5' primer and a J-beta primer mix. Every sample returned 2.5 million or more CDR3-containing paired-end reads. Via MiXCR, TCRdb re-called the 5' RACE reads, giving one row per CDR3 protein. This table holds 1.5 million to 2 million distinct CDR3 sequences, approximately 28% found once. Regarding this clonotype: Its antigen is not known.

Material for sequencing was blood. V usage is TRBV7-9 and J usage is TRBJ2-7; either TRBD1 or TRBD2 may fit D (5 bases each). The sequence derives from a woman younger than 45 in good health. The CDR3 DNA sequence: TGTGCCAGCAGCTCTAGTACCGGGACGGGATCCTACGAGCAGTACTTC. It specifies CASSSSTGTGSYEQYF. Looking up the rest from reference TRBV7-9 and TRBJ2-7 gives the full variable domain: DTGVSQNPRHKITKRGQNVTFRCDPISEHNRLYWYRQTLGQGPEFLTYFQNEAQLEKSRLLSDRFSAERPKGSFSTLEIQRTEQGDSAMYLCASSSSTGTGSYEQYFGPGTRLTVT.